This record looks at one T cell receptor beta chain sequence and its context. Trimming took off 0 bases at V and 13 bases at J, with 13 bases between the two ends. The germline gives CDR1 LNHDA, CDR2 SQIVND (reference sequence). The CDR3 spans 13 residues. Source study methods: Scientists estimated how many nucleated cells there were by amplifying reference gene primers. Clones were read by immunoSEQ multiplex PCR, and TCRdb kept only the in-frame ones, dropping some. That table is the source of V, J and clone size, and D and trimming were worked out from the DNA. This table has over 12,000 clones, roughly 86% appearing once. The data were obtained in a study of blood T cell repertoires in COVID-19. Study as a whole: The United States, Italy and Spain provided the acute and convalescent COVID-19 samples. Sources were T cells, B-cell-depleted T cells, or PBMCs; the material itself was cDNA or gDNA.

The sequenced material came from peripheral blood. The V call is TRBV19, the J call TRBJ2-1; D is possibly TRBD2 (6 bases). The origin of this receptor is a human donor in a cohort sampled during active COVID-19. CDR3 loop: CASSIDSGGPQFF. The CDR3 nucleotides read TGTGCCAGTAGTATAGATAGCGGAGGGCCTCAGTTCTTC. The full variable domain, completed using reference TRBV19 and TRBJ2-1, is DGGITQSPKYLFRKEGQNVTLSCEQNLNHDAMYWYRQDPGQGLRLIYYSQIVNDFQKGDIAEGYSVSREKKESFPLTVTSAQKNPTAFYLCASSIDSGGPQFFGPGTRLTVL.